This TCR beta chain was identified in a study of identical twins (dated by TCRdb to about 2016). Notes on the research overall: To test whether fetal clonotypes persist, this study deep-sequenced TCR alpha and beta repertoires from monozygotic twins, from unrelated adults of various ages, and from cord blood. To rule out contamination, the twin experiments were replicated at different times with different library preparation protocols.

All donors were healthy Caucasians. Three pairs of female monozygotic twins, all aged about 18 to 30 years, made up the twin cohort. Positive isolation kits from Invitrogen were used to isolate CD4+ and CD8+ T cell populations. In the case of this clonotype: Its antigen remains unidentified. No per-base quality is available; no much larger clone lies one base away.

Libraries were made using 5' RACE. Sequencing was performed on an Illumina HiSeq 2000. A universal primer binding site was introduced by template switching, and a unique molecular identifier was present in the final cDNA, enabling accurate counting of TCR cDNA molecules. Specific primers in the conserved constant-segment region were used to synthesize first-strand cDNA for TCR alpha and beta chains. To control for contamination, each cDNA library was double barcoded with a SMART-Mk sample barcode plus Illumina barcodes. Two successive PCR steps introduced TruSeq adapter sequences along with Illumina sample barcodes. The TCR alpha and beta cDNA libraries were sequenced on the Illumina HiSeq platform using custom primers. The paper's processing steps were these. Unique molecular identifiers were extracted from raw reads with MiGEC, and CDR3 positions were determined with MiXCR. For each individual, recombination models were inferred using an EM algorithm with the repgenHMM and IGoR tools. Shared clonotype analysis was performed with the tcR package in R, normalizing sharing by the product of cloneset sizes. Out-of-frame nonproductive sequences were analyzed to study raw recombination free of thymic and clonal selection effects. Starting from the raw public reads, TCRdb applied fastp trimming at Q25, assembled clones with MiXCR and retained in-frame beta chains. Entries that share a CDR3 protein sequence are merged under the most common genes and DNA. These V and J calls derive from TCRdb rather than the authors' analysis. Recorded for this sample are approximately 250,000 distinct CDR3 sequences; about 6.7% of them occurred a single time. Of the sample, roughly 14% falls within the top ten clones.

Study-wide conclusions, independent of this receptor: A weaker excess of twin sharing was found in beta out-of-frame sequences because the signal-to-noise ratio was lowered by fewer shared sequences. Invariant T cells such as MAIT and iNKT could partly confound zero-insertion analyses, although diverse VJ usage argued against such confounding for most clonotypes. Out-of-frame TCR alpha sequences shared between twins showed an excess of low generation-probability sequences compared with coincidental sharing between unrelated individuals. In monozygotic twins, recombination models systematically underestimated out-of-frame TCR alpha sharing, but the models matched the sharing seen between unrelated individuals. Fewer insertions were carried by abundant cord blood beta clonotypes, a similar but weaker trend appeared in young adult naive repertoires, and no such trend appeared in memory repertoires. Because the same donors could not be followed over many years, the conclusions depended on cross-sectional statistical analysis.

From the germline V gene (reference sequence), CDR1 is DFQATT and CDR2 is SNEGSKA. From the cysteine up to the phenylalanine, the CDR3 has a length of 14 residues. CDR3 DNA only is kept here, 42 bases in frame from base 1. V is clipped by 6 bases and J by 0 bases, and the sequence between their germline boundaries is 12 bases long. These data also formed part of another study, on T cells expressing NK-cell markers. From the second report: Roughly 8 donors provided sorted CD3+CD56+NKG2C+, CD3+CD56+NKG2C- and CD3+CD56-NKG2C+ T-cell subsets, whose TCR beta-chain repertoires were profiled. Seven of the eight sequenced donors were HCMV-seropositive and one was HCMV-seronegative. To restrict sorting to alphabetaTCR-expressing T cells, an anti-gammadeltaTCR antibody was added in several experiments. For roughly 6 donors, the dominant CD3+CD56+NKG2C+ clonotypes were among the top 10 CD8+ clonotypes and accounted for about 1.0-7.5% of CD8+ T cells. Those dominant clonotypes were again the most abundant among CD3+CD56-NKG2C+ cells in four donors, at about 25-60.1%. Whether the expanded NKG2C-expressing T cell clones were specific for HCMV antigens remained unclear. Randomly selected healthy volunteers, three men and five women, were used as the eight sequenced donors. HCMV serostatus was determined by detecting HCMV-specific IgG in serum with a commercial ELISA kit. MIGEC was used to demultiplex reads and group reads by UMI, and MiTCR was used to assemble and quantify clonotypes. To exclude erroneous sequences, any TCR cDNA sequence not supported by at least two reads was discarded. Downstream repertoire analysis used the tcR package, and clonotypes were matched across fractions by CDR3 nucleotide sequence plus V segment. VDJmatch was used to annotate antigen specificity against VDJdb, with one amino acid substitution allowed in CDR3.

The source material was CD8+ T cells sorted from blood. This clonotype was sampled from a woman under 30 in good health. The V gene is TRBV20-1 and the J gene is TRBJ2-1; the D gene remains uncertain. The base sequence is TGCAGTGCGAGGAGAAGGAGCTCCTACAATGAGCAGTTCTTC. The translation is CSARRRSSYNEQFF.